The source of this T cell receptor beta chain is a study of graft-versus-host responses after intestinal transplantation. Assay used: immunoSEQ multiplex PCR; TCRdb lists only in-frame clones, some missing. The sample has 130,000 to 150,000 clones, roughly 91% seen once. V was shortened by 3 bases and J by 8 bases, with 7 bases between the two germline ends. This CDR3 has 11 amino acids. Germline V CDR1 and CDR2: MDHEN, SYDVKM. On this clone: Its antigen is not known.

The receptor was isolated from a human donor who received an intestinal transplant. J is TRBJ1-2 and V is TRBV28; unclear D gene. Source: unstimulated CD4+ T cells sorted from spleen or lymph node cells, taken before intestinal transplant. CDR3 nucleotide sequence: TGTGCCAGCAGTTTTAGTTGGGGCTACACCTTC. Translation: CASSFSWGYTF.